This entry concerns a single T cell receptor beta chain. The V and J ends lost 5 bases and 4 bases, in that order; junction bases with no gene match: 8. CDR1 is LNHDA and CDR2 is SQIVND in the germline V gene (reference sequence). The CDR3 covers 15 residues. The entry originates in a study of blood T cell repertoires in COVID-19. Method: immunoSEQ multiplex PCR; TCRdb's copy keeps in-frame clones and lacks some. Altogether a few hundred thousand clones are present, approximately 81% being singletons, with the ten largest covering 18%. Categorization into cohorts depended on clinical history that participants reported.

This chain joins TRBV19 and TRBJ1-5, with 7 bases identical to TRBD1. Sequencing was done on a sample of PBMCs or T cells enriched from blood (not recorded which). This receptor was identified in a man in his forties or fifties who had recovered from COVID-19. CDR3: CASSSATGWNQPQHF. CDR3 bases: TGTGCCAGTAGTTCTGCGACAGGGTGGAATCAGCCCCAGCATTTT.